The 32 T cell receptor beta chains given below trace back to one sample, sequenced in a study of blood T cell repertoires in COVID-19. Only in-frame clones appear in the TCRdb table, and some are missing; sequencing was by immunoSEQ multiplex PCR. The sample includes tens of thousands of clones, under 85% of them seen just once. Sequencing used peripheral blood. All receptors come from a woman older than 75 with acute or convalescent COVID-19.

The V and J genes are TRBV10-3 and TRBJ2-5; TRBD1 aligns across 12 bases. Germline V CDR1 and CDR2: ENHRY, SYGVKD. The CDR3 spans 14 residues. Germline trimming cut 10 bases from V and 5 bases from J; bases unmatched to any gene: 8. The CDR3 here is CATRGTGGLETQYF. CDR3 bases: TGTGCCACGAGAGGGACAGGGGGCCTGGAGACCCAGTACTTC.

This clone has just one count. The rearrangement links TRBV9 to TRBJ2-7; TRBD2 matches 9 bases. The germline CDR1 and CDR2 sequences are SGDLS and YYNGEE. V was clipped by 4 bases and J by 1 base; unmatched bases: 9. The length of the CDR3 is 16 residues. Here the CDR3 DNA reads TGTGCCAGCAGCCCCCGTTCTAGCGGGATGTCCTACGAGCAGTACTTC. It is translated as CASSPRSSGMSYEQYF.

The chain recombines TRBV13 with TRBJ2-7; no clear D. Germline V CDR1 and CDR2: PRHDT, FYEKMQ (reference sequence). The CDR3 covers 14 residues. V lost 7 bases to trimming and J lost 0 bases, with 13 bases between them. CDR3 nucleotide sequence: TGTGCCAGCACCCGAGCAGGAAGCTCCTACGAGCAGTACTTC. Protein: CASTRAGSSYEQYF.

V and J are TRBV3-1 (or the pseudogene TRBV3-2) and TRBJ1-1, with TRBD1 matching over 7 bases. The germline V gene encodes CDR1 LGHDT and CDR2 YNNKEL (reference sequence). The CDR3 is made up of 15 amino acids. V gave up 6 bases and J gave up 1 base; unmatched junction bases: 8. The CDR3 bases are TGTGCCAGCAGTCTTGGGGGGACAGCGAACACTGAAGCTTTCTTT. It specifies CASSLGGTANTEAFF.

This chain connects TRBV24-1 to TRBJ2-7; D possibly corresponds to TRBD2 (5 bases). This CDR3 is 14 amino acids long. With 3 bases removed from V and 6 bases from J, the gap between germline ends came to 14 bases. Germline values: CDR1 KGHDR, CDR2 SFDVKD. In DNA, the CDR3 is TGTGCCACCAGTGATCCCGGTATGGGGAGCGAGCAGTACTTC. It is translated as CATSDPGMGSEQYF.

The CDR3: CASSKRESWTSGRARYIQYF. The CDR3, as DNA: TGTGCCAGCAGCAAAAGGGAGTCCTGGACTAGCGGGAGGGCGAGGTACATTCAGTACTTC. The chain couples TRBV21-1 to TRBJ2-4; whether TRBD2, the table's D call, matches the DNA was not checked. TRBV21-1 is a known pseudogene. CDR3 length: 20 amino acids.

The chain uses TRBV19 and TRBJ2-2; 13 nucleotides line up with TRBD2. Germline V CDR1 and CDR2: LNHDA, SQIVND (reference sequence). V shed 6 bases, J shed 5 bases, and the junction held 6 bases outside the gene matches. CDR3 length equals 16 residues. The CDR3 DNA is TGTGCCAGTAGCCGAGGACTAGCGGGAGCTACCGGGGAGCTGTTTTTT. Translating it yields CASSRGLAGATGELFF.

The chain recombines TRBV2 with TRBJ2-1; D unresolved. Trimming cost V 7 bases and J 0 bases, with 7 bases left between them. This CDR3 contains 13 residues. The germline gives CDR1 SNHLY, CDR2 FYNNEI. DNA of the CDR3: TGTGCCAGCAAATCCAGCTCCTACAATGAGCAGTTCTTC. As protein: CASKSSSYNEQFF.

The chain is built from TRBV5-1 and TRBJ2-7; 8 bases agree with TRBD1. The CDR3 is 14 residues long. Germline loops: CDR1 SGHRS, CDR2 YFSETQ. V shed 5 bases and J 3 bases; nucleotides not matched to a gene: 7. Here the CDR3 reads CASRLGQGGYEQYF. The DNA for the CDR3 is TGCGCCAGCAGGCTCGGACAGGGTGGCTACGAGCAGTACTTC. The whole variable domain, remainder taken from reference TRBV5-1 and TRBJ2-7, is KAGVTQTPRYLIKTRGQQVTLSCSPISGHRSVSWYQQTPGQGLQFLFEYFSETQRNKGNFPGRFSGRQFSNSRSEMNVSTLELGDSALYLCASRLGQGGYEQYFGPGTRLTVT.

The rearrangement joins TRBV5-6 to TRBJ1-6, with 9 bases that match TRBD1. CDR3 length: 16 residues. J gave up 7 bases and V 0 bases, and 5 bases lay outside the gene matches. Germline CDR1 is SGHDT and CDR2 is YYEEEE. The CDR3 region is CASSLARGQGNSPLHF. DNA of the CDR3: TGTGCCAGCAGCTTGGCCAGGGGACAGGGCAATTCACCCCTCCACTTT.

The chain employs TRBV5-4 and TRBJ2-5, with 8 bases lining up with TRBD2. The ends lost 6 bases at V and 6 bases at J; junction bases unmatched: 7. Germline values: CDR1 SGHNT, CDR2 YYREEE (reference sequence). The CDR3 totals 13 residues. CDR3 DNA sequence: TGTGCCAGCACCAGCGGGAGTAGGCAGACCCAGTACTTC. It translates to CASTSGSRQTQYF.

V is TRBV4-1 and J is TRBJ2-7; 8 bases are shared with TRBD1. Germline CDR1 is MGHRA and CDR2 is YSYEKL. The CDR3 sequence is 19 residues long. V shed 0 bases and J 4 bases; nucleotides not matched to a gene: 17. CDR3 sequence (DNA): TGCGCCAGCAGCCAAGACGGCACCCGAACAGGGGGTATTACGTACGAGCAGTACTTC. It is translated as CASSQDGTRTGGITYEQYF.

The V call is TRBV11-1, the J call TRBJ2-1, with a possible D match to TRBD2 (5 bases). Trimming removed 4 bases from V and 6 bases from J, with 16 bases in between. The germline V gene has CDR1 SGHAT and CDR2 FQDESV (reference sequence). There are 15 residues in the CDR3. The CDR3 reads CASSSLEPASNEQFF. In DNA, the CDR3 is TGTGCCAGCAGCTCACTAGAACCGGCCTCCAATGAGCAGTTCTTC.

The chain recombines TRBV29-1 with TRBJ1-1, with a tentative D call TRBD1 (6 bases). The CDR3 spans 12 residues. Trimming stripped 8 bases from V and 3 bases from J, with 13 bases between. Germline CDR1 SQVTM, CDR2 ANQGSEA. CDR3 nucleotide sequence: TGCAGCATTCGGAAGGGGGACACTGAAGCTTTCTTT. Encoded protein: CSIRKGDTEAFF.

V and J are TRBV7-9 and TRBJ2-2, with 8 bases identical to TRBD2. The CDR3 runs 16 residues. V lost 1 base and J lost 3; bases outside the gene matches: 4. Germline assignment: CDR1 SEHNR and CDR2 FQNEAQ (reference sequence). The CDR3 region has the DNA TGTGCCAGCAGCTTAGGTCCACTAGCGGACACCGGGGAGCTGTTTTTT. Translated, it gives CASSLGPLADTGELFF.

This clone has just one count. V and J are TRBV18 and TRBJ2-2; a possible D gene is TRBD1 (5 bases). Germline values: CDR1 KGHSH, CDR2 LQKENI. CDR3 length equals 16 residues. Trimming took 0 bases from V and 7 from J, leaving 15 bases between them. The CDR3 sequence: CASSPPSQVTGGELFF. In DNA form, the CDR3 reads TGTGCCAGCTCACCACCTTCACAGGTGACCGGCGGGGAGCTGTTTTTT.

The chain couples TRBV2 to TRBJ2-5; 10 positions match TRBD2. This CDR3 has 14 amino acids. Germline V gives CDR1 SNHLY, CDR2 FYNNEI. V was clipped by 4 bases and J by 5 bases; unmatched bases: 4. CDR3 amino acids: CASSGTSGRETQYF. The CDR3 region has the DNA TGTGCCAGCAGTGGGACTAGCGGAAGGGAGACCCAGTACTTC.

The CDR3: CASSSTPTGVYEQYF. CDR3 nucleotides: TGTGCCAGCAGCTCGACCCCGACAGGGGTCTACGAGCAGTACTTC. The chain combines TRBV5-7 with TRBJ2-7, with 8 bases lining up with TRBD1. TRBV5-7 is marked as an open reading frame, function uncertain. V trimming: 3 bases; J trimming: 3 bases; junction bases outside the gene matches: 8. This CDR3 comprises 15 residues.

The chain has TRBV5-4 and TRBJ1-6; no firm D call. The CDR3 is 15 residues long. V was clipped by 4 bases and J by 7 bases, with 15 bases between them. From germline, CDR1 is SGHNT and CDR2 YYREEE (reference sequence). In DNA form, the CDR3 reads TGTGCCAGCAGCAATGGAGCGGGCGGAAATTCACCCCTCCACTTT. This codes for CASSNGAGGNSPLHF.

The sample holds a few counts of this clone. The V call is TRBV25-1, the J call TRBJ2-3, with D maybe TRBD2 (6 bases). With 5 bases removed from V and 2 bases from J, the gap between germline ends came to 11 bases. The CDR3 has 14 amino acids. CDR1 and CDR2 from the germline V gene are MGHDK and SYGVNS. This CDR3 reads CASSKEGLTDTQYF. CDR3 sequence (DNA): TGTGCCAGCAGTAAGGAGGGCCTCACAGATACGCAGTATTTT. The full variable domain, with the rest looked up from reference TRBV25-1 and TRBJ2-3, is EADIYQTPRYLVIGTGKKITLECSQTMGHDKMYWYQQDPGMELHLIHYSYGVNSTEKGDLSSESTVSRIRTEHFPLTLESARPSHTSQYLCASSKEGLTDTQYFGPGTRLTVL.

The chain has TRBV5-4 and TRBJ2-3; perhaps TRBD1 as D (6 bases). The CDR3 consists of 15 residues. With 1 base removed from V and 5 bases from J, the gap between germline ends came to 14 bases. CDR1 is SGHNT and CDR2 is YYREEE in the germline V gene (reference sequence). In nucleotides, the CDR3 is TGTGCCAGCAGCTTGTCCCGAGGGGGTCAAGATACGCAGTATTTT. As protein: CASSLSRGGQDTQYF.

CDR3 sequence: CASSLLALPNTGELFF. CDR3 in DNA: TGTGCCAGCAGTTTATTGGCCCTTCCGAACACCGGGGAGCTGTTTTTT. The chain has TRBV28 and TRBJ2-2; D is unresolved. CDR3 length: 16 residues. The V gene's germline CDR1 is MDHEN and CDR2 SYDVKM. Trimming pared 1 base from V and 0 bases from J, leaving 9 bases between.

This sequence joins TRBV5-1 and TRBJ2-2; 12 bases agree with TRBD1. Germline lookup yields CDR1 SGHRS and CDR2 YFSETQ. The ends lost 1 base at V and 5 bases at J; junction bases unmatched: 3. This CDR3 is 16 amino acids long. The CDR3 nucleotides read TGCGCCAGCAGCTTGTGGGGACAGGGGGCGACCGGGGAGCTGTTTTTT. Its protein is CASSLWGQGATGELFF.

This clone has just a few counts. This chain connects TRBV29-1 to TRBJ1-2; 10 nucleotides agree with TRBD1. The V and J ends lost 7 bases and 4 bases, in that order; junction bases with no gene match: 6. The length of the CDR3 is 13 residues. CDR1 is SQVTM and CDR2 is ANQGSEA in the germline V gene. Here the CDR3 DNA reads TGCAGCGGAGGGGGGACAGGGGCCTATGGCTACACCTTC. It codes for CSGGGTGAYGYTF.

The chain employs TRBV6-2 or TRBV6-3 and TRBJ2-5, with TRBD2 as a possible D gene (5 bases). This CDR3 spans 16 amino acids. The germline V and J ends were trimmed by 4 bases and 2 bases, with 17 bases remaining between them. Germline V gene data show CDR1 as MNHEY and CDR2 as SVGEGT. The CDR3 loop is CASSWGDTLRQETQYF. CDR3 nucleotides: TGTGCCAGCAGTTGGGGAGACACCCTGAGACAAGAGACCCAGTACTTC.

V is TRBV4-2 and J is TRBJ2-1; TRBD2 agrees at 9 bases. Trimming at V came to 3 bases and at J to 9 bases, leaving 6 bases not matched to a gene. The CDR3 is 14 residues long. Per the germline V gene, CDR1 is LGHNA and CDR2 is YNFKEQ. The CDR3: CASSQQREAVEQFF. CDR3 sequence (DNA): TGTGCCAGCAGCCAGCAGCGGGAGGCGGTTGAGCAGTTCTTC.

V is TRBV11-3 and J is TRBJ1-6; tentative D call: TRBD1 (5 bases). V lost 5 bases and J 7 bases, leaving 12 bases between the germline ends. This CDR3 is 14 amino acids long. Germline loops: CDR1 SGHNT, CDR2 YENEEA. CDR3 protein: CASSPGGLNSPLHF. In DNA form, the CDR3 reads TGTGCCAGCAGCCCGGGGGGACTCAATTCACCCCTCCACTTT. Combining the CDR3 with reference TRBV11-3 and TRBJ1-6 gives the whole variable domain EAGVVQSPRYKIIEKKQPVAFWCNPISGHNTLYWYLQNLGQGPELLIRYENEEAVDDSQLPKDRFSAERLKGVDSTLKIQPAELGDSAVYLCASSPGGLNSPLHFGNGTRLTVT.

The rearrangement joins TRBV6-1 to TRBJ2-2; tentative D call: TRBD1 (6 bases). Germline values: CDR1 MNHNS, CDR2 SASEGT. V was shortened by 6 bases and J by 5 bases, with 10 bases between the two germline ends. The CDR3 has 13 amino acids. CDR3 region: CASSTGITGELFF. CDR3 sequence (DNA): TGTGCCAGCAGCACAGGGATTACCGGGGAGCTGTTTTTT.

The chain carries TRBV19 and TRBJ2-1; possibly TRBD1 for D (6 bases). The CDR3 loop spans 16 amino acids. Germline CDR1 reads LNHDA; CDR2 reads SQIVND (reference sequence). Trimming took 7 bases from V and 5 from J, leaving 21 bases between them. The CDR3 sequence is CASTSIGAGVDNEQFF. Written as DNA, the CDR3 is TGTGCCAGTACCTCGATAGGGGCAGGGGTTGACAATGAGCAGTTCTTC.

V and J are TRBV21-1 and TRBJ2-5; TRBD2 is the table's D call and was not checked against the DNA. TRBV21-1 is given as a pseudogene. The CDR3 length is 12 residues. In nucleotides, the CDR3 is TGTGCCAGCAGCAAAGGCGAAGAGACCCAGTACTTC. This codes for CASSKGEETQYF.

This chain joins TRBV2 and TRBJ2-1, with 7 bases aligning to TRBD1. The CDR3 length is 12 residues. CDR1 SNHLY and CDR2 FYNNEI come from the germline V gene. Germline trimming cut 6 bases from V and 10 bases from J; bases unmatched to any gene: 6. CDR3 DNA: TGTGCCAGCAGCCGGGAAGGGGGCGAGCAGTTCTTC. Amino acid sequence: CASSREGGEQFF.

The table lists this clone with a count of one. The genes are TRBV28 and TRBJ2-1; 8 positions agree with TRBD2. The V gene end was trimmed by 6 bases and the J gene end by 4 bases; junction bases not matched to a gene: 5. The germline gives CDR1 MDHEN, CDR2 SYDVKM. The CDR3 consists of 14 residues. The CDR3 spells CASSKAGAYNEQFF. The CDR3, as DNA: TGTGCCAGCAGCAAAGCGGGAGCTTACAATGAGCAGTTCTTC.